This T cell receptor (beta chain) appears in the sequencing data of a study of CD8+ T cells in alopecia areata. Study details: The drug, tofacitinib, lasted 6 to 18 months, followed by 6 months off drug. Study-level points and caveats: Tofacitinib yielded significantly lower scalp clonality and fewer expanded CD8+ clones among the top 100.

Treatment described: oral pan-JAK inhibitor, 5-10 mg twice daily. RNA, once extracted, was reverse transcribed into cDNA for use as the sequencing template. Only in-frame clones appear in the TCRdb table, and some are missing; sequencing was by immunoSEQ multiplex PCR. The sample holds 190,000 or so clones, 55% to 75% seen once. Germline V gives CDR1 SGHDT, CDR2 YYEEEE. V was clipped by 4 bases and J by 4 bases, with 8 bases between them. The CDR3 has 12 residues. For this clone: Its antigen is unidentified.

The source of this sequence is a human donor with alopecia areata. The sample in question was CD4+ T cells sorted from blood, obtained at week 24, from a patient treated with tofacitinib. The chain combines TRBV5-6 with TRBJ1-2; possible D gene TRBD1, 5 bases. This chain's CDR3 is CASSADSYGYTF. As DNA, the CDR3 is TGTGCCAGCAGCGCTGACAGCTATGGCTACACCTTC.